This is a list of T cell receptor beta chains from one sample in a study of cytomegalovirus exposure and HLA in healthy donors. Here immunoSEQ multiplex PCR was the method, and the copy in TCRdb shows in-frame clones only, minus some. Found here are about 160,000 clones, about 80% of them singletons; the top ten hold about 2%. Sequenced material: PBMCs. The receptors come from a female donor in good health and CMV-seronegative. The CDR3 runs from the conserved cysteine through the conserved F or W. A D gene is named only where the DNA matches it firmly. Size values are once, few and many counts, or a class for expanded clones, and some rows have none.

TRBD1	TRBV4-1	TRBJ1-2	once	TGCGCCAGCAGCCAAGATAGGGACAGCCACTATGGCTACACCTTC	CASSQDRDSHYGYTF
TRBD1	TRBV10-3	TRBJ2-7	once	TGTGCCATCAGTGAGTTCAGGTGGGACAGGACTACCTACGAGCAGTACTTC	CAISEFRWDRTTYEQYF
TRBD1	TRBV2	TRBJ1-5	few	TGTGCCGTAACGGGACAGGCAAATCAGCCCCAGCATTTT	CAVTGQANQPQHF
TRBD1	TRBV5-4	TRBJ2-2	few	TGTGCCAGCAGTTACGGACAGGGAACCGGGGAGCTGTTTTTT	CASSYGQGTGELFF
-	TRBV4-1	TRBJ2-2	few	TGCGCCAGCAGCCAAACCCCCAAGGCAGGTGGTCACACCGGGGAGCTGTTTTTT	CASSQTPKAGGHTGELFF
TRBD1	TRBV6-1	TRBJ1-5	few	TGTGCCAGCAGTGGGACAGGGATGGGCAATCAGCCCCAGCATTTT	CASSGTGMGNQPQHF
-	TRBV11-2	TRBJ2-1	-	TGTGCCAGCAGCTCCGTACCGGGGTGGCAGCCCTCCTACAATGAGCAGTTCTTC	CASSSVPGWQPSYNEQFF
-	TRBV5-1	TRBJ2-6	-	TGCGCCAGCAGCTTACCGAACCAGGGGGCCAACGTCCTGACTTTC	CASSLPNQGANVLTF
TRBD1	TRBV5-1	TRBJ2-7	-	TGCGCCAGCAGCCGACAGGGGGGAAACTACGAGCAGTACTTC	CASSRQGGNYEQYF
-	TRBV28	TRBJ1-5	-	TGTGCCAGCAGTCGATCCGTGGCAGGGGTCAATCAGCCCCAGCATTTT	CASSRSVAGVNQPQHF
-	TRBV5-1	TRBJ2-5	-	TGCGCCAGCAGCCCCGATTTTTTGGACAGTCAAGAGACCCAGTACTTC	CASSPDFLDSQETQYF
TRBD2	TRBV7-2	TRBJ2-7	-	TGTGCCAGCAGCTCGACTAGCGGGATCTCCTACGAGCAGTACTTC	CASSSTSGISYEQYF
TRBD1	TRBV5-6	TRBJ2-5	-	TGTGCCAGCAGCTCGGGACAGGCGGGCCAAGAGACCCAGTACTTC	CASSSGQAGQETQYF
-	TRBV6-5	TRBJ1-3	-	TGTGCCAGCAGTTTCACAGGGACTGGAAACACCATATATTTT	CASSFTGTGNTIYF
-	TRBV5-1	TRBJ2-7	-	TGCGCCAGCTCCAAAGGGGGGGGCACCTACGAGCAGTACTTC	CASSKGGGTYEQYF
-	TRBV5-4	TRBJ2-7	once	TGTGCCGGCTGGTCGCCTAGCTCCTACGAGCAGTACTTC	CAGWSPSSYEQYF
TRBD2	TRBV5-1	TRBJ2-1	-	TGCGCCAGCAGCTTAGAACTAGCGGGAAGTGGTGAGCAGTTCTTC	CASSLELAGSGEQFF
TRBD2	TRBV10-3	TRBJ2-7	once	TGTGCCATCAGGGAACTAGCGGAGGCTAGGGAGCAGTACTTC	CAIRELAEAREQYF
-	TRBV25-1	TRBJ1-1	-	TGTGCCAGCCCGCCCCAACCAGGGAAGAACACTGAAGCTTTCTTT	CASPPQPGKNTEAFF
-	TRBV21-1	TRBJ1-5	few	TGTGCCAGCAGATTCGAGGGGGCGGGGGGAGGCAATCAGCCCCAGCATTTT	CASRFEGAGGGNQPQHF
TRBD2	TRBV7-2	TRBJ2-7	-	TGTGCCAGCAGCTTAGGCCGGGAGGACTACGAGCAGTACTTC	CASSLGREDYEQYF
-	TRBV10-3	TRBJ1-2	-	TGTGCCATCACACCCCGGGCGGGGGTAGATTATGGCTACACCTTC	CAITPRAGVDYGYTF
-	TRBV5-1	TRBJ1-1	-	TGCGCCAGCAGCTCACAGGCCTCAAACACTGAAGCTTTCTTT	CASSSQASNTEAFF
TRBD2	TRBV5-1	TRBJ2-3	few	TGCGCCAGCAGGGATTCTAGCGGAAGCACAGATACGCAGTATTTT	CASRDSSGSTDTQYF
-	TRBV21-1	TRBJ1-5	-	TGTGCCAGCAGCAAAGTTAGGTCGGGGGTTAAGAATCAGCCCCAGCATTTT	CASSKVRSGVKNQPQHF
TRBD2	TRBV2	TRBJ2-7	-	TGTGCCAGCAGTGAGAGCGGGGCGGTAAACTACGAGCAGTACTTC	CASSESGAVNYEQYF
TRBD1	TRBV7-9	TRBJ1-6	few	TGTGCCAGCAGCTTAGCGCGGGCCAGGGGGGATCCACCCCTCCACTTT	CASSLARARGDPPLHF
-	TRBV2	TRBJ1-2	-	TGTGCCATCGCGAGGAGTTATGGCTACACCTTC	CAIARSYGYTF
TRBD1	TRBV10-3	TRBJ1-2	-	TGTGCCATCAGTGCCCTCGAGACAGGGGGCTTTGGCTACACCTTC	CAISALETGGFGYTF